This TCR beta chain was identified during a study of T cells after yellow fever vaccination. This clonotype was detected only a few times. The germline gives CDR1 SGHTA, CDR2 FQGNSA. V was shortened by 5 bases and J by 10 bases, with 9 bases between the two germline ends. The CDR3 totals 11 residues. MiXCR, run by TCRdb on the 5' RACE reads, gives a single entry per CDR3 protein. Counted here are just under 85,000 distinct CDR3 sequences, about an eighth occurring once; the ten biggest clones make up 20% to 25%. This sequence originates from a man between 18 and 35 years old who received the YFV17D yellow fever vaccine. The starting material was CD8+ T cells not binding an NS4B(214-222) dextramer, sorted from PBMCs, obtained about 20 days after the first yellow fever vaccination. This chain links TRBV7-2 with TRBJ2-1; D remains unclear. CDR3 residues: CASSTFHEQFF. As DNA, the CDR3 is TGTGCCAGCAGCACTTTCCACGAGCAGTTCTTC. Full variable domain (outside the CDR3, taken from reference TRBV7-2 and TRBJ2-1): GAGVSQSPSNKVTEKGKDVELRCDPISGHTALYWYRQSLGQGLEFLIYFQGNSAPDKSGLPSDRFSAERTGGSVSTLTIQRTQQEDSAVYLCASSTFHEQFFGPGTRLTVL.